Each of the 21 T cell receptor beta chains below was sequenced from the same sample in a study of response to subunit inactivated influenza vaccine. Via MiXCR, TCRdb re-called the RT-PCR reads, giving one row per CDR3 protein. The sample yields 800,000 to 1,000,000 distinct CDR3 sequences, 21% seen once. Sequenced here: PBMCs from blood, sampled roughly 5 days after vaccination. These receptors were taken from a man over 45 who received an inactivated influenza vaccine.

The CDR3 DNA sequence: TGTGCCAGCAGCGGAACGGGACAAGCATACGAGCAGTACTTC. Translated, it gives CASSGTGQAYEQYF. The gene calls are TRBV5-6 and TRBJ2-7, with a possible D match to TRBD1 (6 bases). The CDR3 covers 14 residues. The V gene's germline CDR1 is SGHDT and CDR2 YYEEEE. V was clipped by 4 bases and J by 4 bases, with 15 bases between them.

This clonotype was seen a few times. The chain joins TRBV20-1 to TRBJ2-7; the D call may be TRBD1 or TRBD2 (6 bases each). V lost 5 bases, J lost 3 bases, and 11 bases lay in between. The CDR3 has 12 residues. The V gene's germline CDR1 is DFQATT and CDR2 SNEGSKA (reference sequence). CDR3: CSAEGGNYEQYF. The CDR3, as DNA: TGCAGTGCTGAGGGGGGAAACTACGAGCAGTACTTC.

V gene TRBV15 combines with J gene TRBJ2-3, with TRBD2 identical over 9 bases. Per the germline V gene, CDR1 is LNHNV and CDR2 is YYDKDF (reference sequence). The trim removed 0 bases at V and 4 bases at J, leaving 8 bases unmatched. The CDR3 has 17 amino acids. This CDR3 is CATSRDLVAGEADTQYF. CDR3 DNA sequence: TGTGCCACCAGCAGAGATTTAGTAGCGGGAGAGGCAGATACGCAGTATTTT.

This rearrangement joins TRBV29-1 to TRBJ2-5; 7 bases agree with TRBD1. V lost 7 bases and J lost 10; bases outside the gene matches: 9. From germline, CDR1 is SQVTM and CDR2 ANQGSEA. The length of the CDR3 is 11 residues. CDR3 residues: CSDDREGGQYF. CDR3 sequence (DNA): TGCAGCGACGACAGGGAAGGGGGCCAGTACTTC.

This clonotype was counted at least ten times. V gene TRBV27 combines with J gene TRBJ2-7; TRBD1 matches at 12 bases. Germline lookup yields CDR1 MNHEY and CDR2 SMNVEV (reference sequence). V trimming: 6 bases; J trimming: 7 bases; junction bases outside the gene matches: 7. The CDR3 spans 14 residues. The CDR3 DNA reads as TGTGCCAGCAGAATGGGACAGGGGGCAGGGGAGCAGTACTTC. Translation: CASRMGQGAGEQYF.

In this sample, this clonotype turned up a few times. The chain is built from TRBV12-3 or TRBV12-4 and TRBJ1-5; TRBD1 might be the D (5 bases). Trimming stripped 6 bases from V and 3 bases from J, with 18 bases between. The CDR3 is 16 residues long. The CDR3 region is CASSLGAPWDNQPQHF. CDR3 DNA: TGTGCCAGCAGCCTTGGGGCCCCTTGGGACAATCAGCCCCAGCATTTT.

This clonotype appeared many times. V gene TRBV12-3 or TRBV12-4 combines with J gene TRBJ1-5; D uncertain. CDR3 size: 13 residues. V shed 3 bases and J shed 13 bases, with 16 bases lying between them. The CDR3 bases are TGTGCCAGCAGTTTCTCAAATACCCCGGGGCAGCATTTT. It yields the protein CASSFSNTPGQHF.

The chain joins TRBV20-1 to TRBJ1-1; a possible D gene is TRBD1 (5 bases). The germline V gene has CDR1 DFQATT and CDR2 SNEGSKA (reference sequence). This CDR3 contains 13 residues. Trimming took off 3 bases at V and 5 bases at J, with 13 bases between the two ends. The CDR3 reads CSASPTGGTEAFF. The CDR3 nucleotides read TGCAGTGCTAGTCCCACAGGAGGGACTGAAGCTTTCTTT.

This clonotype was seen only a few times. The CDR3 loop is CATSDFALGGNEQFF. CDR3 coding DNA: TGTGCCACCAGTGATTTTGCTCTCGGGGGAAATGAGCAGTTCTTC. The rearrangement joins TRBV24-1 to TRBJ2-1, with D perhaps matching TRBD2 (6 bases). This CDR3 is 15 amino acids long. Trimming took 1 base from V and 7 from J, leaving 13 bases between them. Germline CDR1 is KGHDR and CDR2 is SFDVKD.

V is TRBV12-3 or TRBV12-4 and J is TRBJ1-1; TRBD1 matches 9 bases. This CDR3 region has 14 residues. With V trimmed by 7 bases and J by 3 bases, 6 bases remained unmatched. CDR3 sequence reads: CASTRQGEDTEAFF. In DNA, the CDR3 is TGTGCCAGCACCAGACAGGGGGAGGACACTGAAGCTTTCTTT.

V usage is TRBV12-3 or TRBV12-4 and J usage is TRBJ2-3; D ambiguous. CDR3 length equals 14 residues. The V end was cut by 3 bases, the J end by 0 bases, with 7 bases between. The CDR3 is CASSFGYSTDTQYF. CDR3 DNA sequence: TGTGCCAGCAGTTTCGGGTATAGCACAGATACGCAGTATTTT.

The rearrangement links TRBV7-2 to TRBJ2-2, with a possible D match to TRBD2 (6 bases). Trimming left V 5 bases short and J 1 base short, with 17 bases between. The germline CDR1 and CDR2 sequences are SGHTA and FQGNSA. This CDR3 is 17 amino acids long. CDR3 region: CASSPLAGTVNTGELFF. DNA of the CDR3: TGTGCCAGCAGCCCCCTGGCGGGGACGGTGAACACCGGGGAGCTGTTTTTT. The full variable domain, in which reference TRBV7-2 and TRBJ2-2 provide the parts outside the CDR3, is GAGVSQSPSNKVTEKGKDVELRCDPISGHTALYWYRQSLGQGLEFLIYFQGNSAPDKSGLPSDRFSAERTGGSVSTLTIQRTQQEDSAVYLCASSPLAGTVNTGELFFGEGSRLTVL.

There are many counts of this clonotype. The V gene is TRBV20-1, the J gene TRBJ2-1; no reliable D call. CDR1 DFQATT and CDR2 SNEGSKA come from the germline V gene (reference sequence). The CDR3 loop spans 17 amino acids. The V end was cut by 0 bases, the J end by 1 base, with 16 bases between. CDR3: CSARDPRKIRSYNEQFF. CDR3 nucleotides: TGCAGTGCTAGAGATCCTCGGAAAATACGGTCCTACAATGAGCAGTTCTTC.

This clonotype was counted between two and nine times. V and J are TRBV5-1 and TRBJ2-3; D not resolved. V was pared by 6 bases and J by 0 bases, with 14 bases between. CDR1 SGHRS and CDR2 YFSETQ come from the germline V gene. The CDR3 is made up of 15 amino acids. The DNA of the CDR3 is TGCGCCAGCAAGCAGGATAGCCGGAGCACAGATACGCAGTATTTT. Its translation is CASKQDSRSTDTQYF.

In the case of this clonotype: This may be a read error: a much more frequent sequence differs by one nucleotide. This chain uses TRBV12-3 or TRBV12-4 with TRBJ2-7; D not resolved. V was trimmed by 5 bases and J by 3 bases, leaving 8 bases between them. The CDR3 runs 12 residues. The CDR3 loop reads CASSDFGYEQYF. The DNA of the CDR3 is TGTGCCAGCAGTGACTTTGGCTACGAGCAGTACTTC.

This rearrangement joins TRBV29-1 to TRBJ2-1, with D possibly being TRBD1 or TRBD2 (6 bases each). The V end lost 7 bases, the J end lost 5 bases, and 15 bases lay between the germline ends. The CDR3 length is 13 residues. Germline V gene lookup returns CDR1 SQVTM and CDR2 ANQGSEA. The CDR3 coding sequence is TGCAGCGCTGGAGGGGGTGATAACAATGAGCAGTTCTTC. It specifies CSAGGGDNNEQFF.

This clonotype occurred a few times. The V call is TRBV24-1, the J call TRBJ2-5; D may be TRBD1 (6 bases). Trimming cost V 4 bases and J 2 bases, with 16 bases left between them. Germline assignment: CDR1 KGHDR and CDR2 SFDVKD. This CDR3 is built from 16 residues. The CDR3 loop reads CATSDASVTGQETQYF. CDR3 DNA: TGTGCCACCAGTGACGCATCCGTGACAGGACAAGAGACCCAGTACTTC.

V gene TRBV11-2 combines with J gene TRBJ2-3; TRBD2 matches at 7 bases. Per the germline V gene, CDR1 is SGHAT and CDR2 is FQNNGV. The CDR3 has 21 residues. V lost 5 bases and J lost 2; bases outside the gene matches: 25. This CDR3 reads CASSPNSIRQRWEGYTDTQYF. DNA for the CDR3: TGTGCCAGCAGCCCCAATAGTATTCGGCAAAGGTGGGAGGGGTACACAGATACGCAGTATTTT.

This clonotype was seen only a few times. The genes are TRBV29-1 and TRBJ2-2; perhaps TRBD1 as D (5 bases). Trimming removed 3 bases at V and 0 bases at J, with 8 bases between. The germline gives CDR1 SQVTM, CDR2 ANQGSEA. The CDR3 is 14 residues long. The DNA for the CDR3 is TGCAGCGTTGATCCAGGGACGAACACCGGGGAGCTGTTTTTT. Its protein is CSVDPGTNTGELFF.

This clonotype has a handful of counts. The chain recombines TRBV12-3 or TRBV12-4 with TRBJ1-2, with 7 bases aligning to TRBD1. The CDR3 totals 14 residues. V lost 7 bases, J lost 4 bases, and 9 bases stayed unmatched. CDR3 DNA: TGTGCCAGCATCGTACGACAGGGAGGCTATGGCTACACCTTC. Amino acids: CASIVRQGGYGYTF.

This clonotype was recorded a few times. CDR3 bases: TGTGCCATCAGTGAGGGGACAGGATCATGGGGCTATGGCTACACCTTC. Protein: CAISEGTGSWGYGYTF. The chain uses TRBV10-3 and TRBJ1-2; 8 bases fit TRBD1. Trimming at V came to 2 bases and at J to 4 bases, leaving 9 bases not matched to a gene. Germline V gene sequence: CDR1 ENHRY, CDR2 SYGVKD. The CDR3 runs to 16 residues.